This TCR beta chain appears in the sequencing data of a study of blood T cell repertoires in COVID-19. For recovered donors of Cohort 3, there were two negative PCRs, clearance, or symptom resolution. This clone was seen just once. Here immunoSEQ multiplex PCR was the method, and the copy in TCRdb shows in-frame clones only, minus some. The table has 300,000 to 450,000 clones, roughly nine tenths seen once. Germline V gene sequence: CDR1 SGHNT, CDR2 YYREEE (reference sequence). CDR3 length equals 14 residues. V lost 4 bases, J lost 0 bases, and 8 bases lay in between. This clonotype was sampled from a man aged 18 to 30 who had recovered from COVID-19. Sample: PBMCs or T cells enriched from blood (not recorded which). V and J are TRBV5-4 and TRBJ1-3; a possible D gene is TRBD1 (5 bases). The CDR3 spells CASSLQGSGNTIYF. CDR3 DNA sequence: TGTGCCAGCAGCCTCCAGGGCTCTGGAAACACCATATATTTT. The variable domain in full, completed from reference TRBV5-4 and TRBJ1-3, reads ETGVTQSPTHLIKTRGQQVTLRCSSQSGHNTVSWYQQALGQGPQFIFQYYREEENGRGNFPPRFSGLQFPNYSSELNVNALELDDSALYLCASSLQGSGNTIYFGEGSWLTVV.